Following are 31 T cell receptor beta chains from one sample sequenced in a study of T cell clonotyping in hematopoietic cell transplantation. Time point defined: recipient sample about 28 days before transplant, after cytoreduction. Sequencing used immunoSEQ multiplex PCR; TCRdb keeps in-frame clones, though not all of them. This sample has some 2,000 clones, with approximately 93% found just once. Material: peripheral blood mononuclear cells, obtained before stem cell transplant. These receptors originate from a woman aged 45-60 years with acute myeloid leukemia. Some clones in this sample may be carry-over from other donors' samples.

The genes are TRBV6-6 and TRBJ2-5, with 8 bases matching TRBD2. CDR1 and CDR2 from the germline V gene are MNHNY and SVGAGI (reference sequence). CDR3 size: 15 residues. Trimming cost V 9 bases and J 5 bases; bases outside gene matches: 14. CDR3 amino acids: CASHPSRGGSETQYF. The CDR3 DNA reads as TGTGCCAGTCATCCGTCCCGGGGGGGCTCGGAGACCCAGTACTTC.

The genes are TRBV5-6 and TRBJ1-2; D may be TRBD1 (5 bases). The CDR3 runs to 13 residues. Trimming left V 4 bases short and J 7 bases short, with 14 bases between. Germline values: CDR1 SGHDT, CDR2 YYEEEE. CDR3 in amino acids: CASSLLGHSGYTF. Written as DNA, the CDR3 is TGTGCCAGCAGCCTCCTCGGACATAGTGGCTACACCTTC.

This chain connects TRBV6-5 to TRBJ2-1, with D possibly TRBD1 on 5 matching bases. The CDR3 has 11 residues. Germline CDR1 and CDR2: MNHEY and SVGAGI. V gave up 6 bases and J gave up 10 bases, with 10 bases separating them. CDR3 in DNA: TGTGCCAGCAGCACCAGACAGGAGCAGTTCTTC. Translating gives CASSTRQEQFF.

The J gene is TRBJ2-3, the V gene TRBV7-3; the match to TRBD2 covers 9 bases. In germline, CDR1 is SGHTA, CDR2 FQGTGA. V lost 5 bases and J lost 2; bases outside the gene matches: 5. The CDR3 sequence is 15 residues long. The CDR3 region is CASSLSGGYTDTQYF. The CDR3 DNA sequence: TGTGCCAGCAGCCTAAGCGGGGGGTACACAGATACGCAGTATTTT.

This sequence joins TRBV11-1 and TRBJ2-5; D perhaps matches TRBD2 (7 bases). The germline V gene has CDR1 SGHAT and CDR2 FQDESV (reference sequence). V lost 5 bases and J 2 bases, leaving 15 bases between the germline ends. The CDR3 is 15 residues long. CDR3: CASSPGEGSQETQYF. In DNA form, the CDR3 reads TGTGCCAGCAGCCCAGGGGAGGGGTCACAAGAGACCCAGTACTTC.

CDR3 in DNA: TGTGCCAGCAGCGGGACACTTTACGAGCAGTACTTC. Amino acid sequence: CASSGTLYEQYF. The rearrangement joins TRBV6-1 to TRBJ2-7; weak D call: TRBD1 (6 bases). CDR1 and CDR2 (germline): MNHNS, SASEGT. V gave up 6 bases and J gave up 4 bases, with 10 bases separating them. CDR3 length: 12 amino acids.

The chain has TRBV6-6 and TRBJ1-5; perhaps TRBD1 as D (6 bases). This CDR3 spans 14 amino acids. V was clipped by 6 bases and J by 7 bases, with 16 bases between them. CDR1 and CDR2 from the germline V gene are MNHNY and SVGAGI (reference sequence). For the CDR3, the DNA is TGTGCCAGCAGGGCCCCGGAAGGGGGGCAGCCCCAGCATTTT. Protein product: CASRAPEGGQPQHF.

V usage is TRBV2 and J usage is TRBJ2-1, with unresolved D. CDR1 is SNHLY, CDR2 FYNNEI, per germline. CDR3 length equals 16 residues. With 3 bases removed from V and 3 bases from J, the gap between germline ends came to 15 bases. The CDR3 DNA sequence: TGTGCCAGCAGTGATGTGGGGTATCTTGGCTACAATGAGCAGTTCTTC. It translates to CASSDVGYLGYNEQFF.

V usage is TRBV29-1 and J usage is TRBJ1-2; 10 bases fit TRBD1. Per germline, CDR1 SQVTM and CDR2 ANQGSEA. The V gene end was trimmed by 5 bases and the J gene end by 10 bases; junction bases not matched to a gene: 7. The CDR3 runs to 12 residues. The CDR3 DNA is TGCAGCGTTACGACAGGGGGCGAGGTCTACACCTTC. Its translation is CSVTTGGEVYTF.

V is TRBV7-4 and J is TRBJ2-5; D gene unclear. Germline V gene data show CDR1 as SGHVT and CDR2 as SQSDAQ. The CDR3 extends over 15 amino acids. V was trimmed by 1 base and J by 0 bases, leaving 9 bases between them. CDR3 bases: TGTGCCAGCAGCTTAGGGTCGGCAGACCAAGAGACCCAGTACTTC. Its protein product is CASSLGSADQETQYF.

This clone was detected only once. The J gene is TRBJ1-2, the V gene TRBV2, with D unresolved. V was shortened by 6 bases and J by 8 bases, with 10 bases between the two germline ends. The CDR3 spans 11 residues. From germline, CDR1 is SNHLY and CDR2 FYNNEI. The CDR3 reads CASRLEIGYTF. CDR3 coding DNA: TGTGCCAGCAGGCTAGAGATCGGCTACACCTTC. The whole variable domain, filled in from reference TRBV2 and TRBJ1-2, reads EPEVTQTPSHQVTQMGQEVILRCVPISNHLYFYWYRQILGQKVEFLVSFYNNEISEKSEIFDDQFSVERPDGSNFTLKIRSTKLEDSAMYFCASRLEIGYTFGSGTRLTVV.

The rearrangement links TRBV6-9 to TRBJ2-5; 7 bases map to TRBD1. TRBJ2-7 explains the end of the DNA better; the J call may be wrong. CDR3 length equals 14 residues. Germline V gene data show CDR1 as MNHGY and CDR2 as SVAAGI. The CDR3 sequence: CASSFGPGGYEQYF. The CDR3, as DNA: TGTGCCAGCAGTTTTGGGCCAGGGGGCTACGAGCAGTACTTC.

This clone has just a few counts. J is TRBJ2-2 and V is TRBV2, with D possibly matching TRBD1 (5 bases). Germline lookup yields CDR1 SNHLY and CDR2 FYNNEI. V lost 4 bases, J lost 3 bases, and 9 bases lay in between. This CDR3 is built from 14 residues. The CDR3 coding sequence is TGTGCCAGCAGTGCGCAGGGCTACACCGGGGAGCTGTTTTTT. It is translated as CASSAQGYTGELFF.

The chain recombines TRBV7-8 with TRBJ1-2, with D possibly TRBD1 on 5 matching bases. The V gene lost 4 bases and the J gene lost 7 bases, with 13 bases spanning the gap. The germline CDR1 and CDR2 sequences are SGHVS and FQNEAQ. The CDR3 has 13 residues. CDR3 amino acids: CASSSRDRGGYTF. CDR3 bases: TGTGCCAGCAGCTCGCGGGACCGGGGTGGCTACACCTTC.

The rearrangement joins TRBV10-3 to TRBJ1-1; no clear D. The V gene lost 8 bases and the J gene lost 5 bases, with 15 bases spanning the gap. The CDR3 spans 13 residues. Germline V gives CDR1 ENHRY, CDR2 SYGVKD. CDR3: CAISSPVSTEAFF. The CDR3 DNA reads as TGTGCCATCTCATCTCCCGTGTCTACTGAAGCTTTCTTT.

The gene calls are TRBV5-1 and TRBJ2-1, with 9 bases fitting TRBD2. The CDR3 totals 16 residues. CDR1 is SGHRS and CDR2 is YFSETQ in the germline V gene. The V segment lost 4 bases and the J segment 2 bases; nucleotides outside the gene matches: 7. The chain's CDR3 is CASSLASGAAYNEQFF. The CDR3 nucleotides are TGCGCCAGCAGCCTCGCTAGCGGGGCCGCCTACAATGAGCAGTTCTTC.

The genes are TRBV7-9 and TRBJ1-2; TRBD1 matches at 7 bases. The CDR3 is made up of 16 amino acids. Germline-derived CDR1 and CDR2 are SEHNR and FQNEAQ (reference sequence). V dropped 5 bases and J dropped 3; count of bases not matched to a gene: 12. The CDR3 DNA follows: TGTGCCAGCAGCGGTCGCGGGGGAGGGGGCCACTATGGCTACACCTTC. Protein: CASSGRGGGGHYGYTF. Drawing the rest from reference TRBV7-9 and TRBJ1-2, the complete variable domain is DTGVSQNPRHKITKRGQNVTFRCDPISEHNRLYWYRQTLGQGPEFLTYFQNEAQLEKSRLLSDRFSAERPKGSFSTLEIQRTEQGDSAMYLCASSGRGGGGHYGYTFGSGTRLTVV.

The rearrangement links TRBV30 to TRBJ2-5; 8 nucleotides line up with TRBD1. Germline CDR1 is GTSNPN and CDR2 is SVGIG (reference sequence). The CDR3 runs 15 residues. J was trimmed by 4 bases and V by 5 bases; bases with no gene match: 12. This CDR3 is CAWGRGQGVGETQYF. DNA of the CDR3: TGTGCCTGGGGCAGGGGGCAGGGAGTGGGAGAGACCCAGTACTTC. Looking up the rest from reference TRBV30 and TRBJ2-5 gives the full variable domain: SQTIHQWPATLVQPVGSPLSLECTVEGTSNPNLYWYRQAAGRGLQLLFYSVGIGQISSEVPQNLSASRPQDRQFILSSKKLLLSDSGFYLCAWGRGQGVGETQYFGPGTRLLVL.

This chain connects TRBV19 to TRBJ1-3, with 8 bases aligning to TRBD1. The CDR3 is 15 amino acids. V trimming: 6 bases; J trimming: 0 bases; junction bases outside the gene matches: 4. The V gene's germline CDR1 is LNHDA and CDR2 SQIVND (reference sequence). The CDR3 here is CASSGQGLSGNTIYF. The CDR3 DNA reads TGTGCCAGTAGCGGACAGGGCCTCTCTGGAAACACCATATATTTT.

J is TRBJ1-5 and V is TRBV5-1; no clear D. V lost 4 bases and J lost 11, with 16 bases in between. Germline CDR1 is SGHRS and CDR2 is YFSETQ. The CDR3 contains 13 residues. DNA of the CDR3: TGCGCCAGCAGCGTGGACGGAGAGGGTACCCAGCATTTT. Translating gives CASSVDGEGTQHF.

This chain connects TRBV11-3 to TRBJ2-5; weak D call: TRBD2 (5 bases). Germline CDR1 is SGHNT and CDR2 is YENEEA. V was clipped by 5 bases and J by 5 bases, with 15 bases between them. This CDR3 spans 14 amino acids. The CDR3 spells CASSVTTSSETQYF. The CDR3, as DNA: TGTGCCAGCAGCGTGACCACTAGTAGTGAGACCCAGTACTTC.

This clone came up once. This chain links TRBV28 with TRBJ1-2, with TRBD1 identical over 10 bases. The germline gives CDR1 MDHEN, CDR2 SYDVKM. With V trimmed by 6 bases and J by 8 bases, 6 bases remained unmatched. CDR3 length: 13 residues. The CDR3 nucleotides are TGTGCCAGCAGCCCCGACAGGGGGCACGGCTACACCTTC. It translates to CASSPDRGHGYTF.

The V gene is TRBV10-1, the J gene TRBJ2-5; 7 nucleotides agree with TRBD1. The CDR3 contains 13 residues. The ends lost 10 bases at V and 4 bases at J; junction bases unmatched: 9. Per the germline V gene, CDR1 is WNHNN and CDR2 is SYGVQD (reference sequence). The CDR3 reads CAIRFTGAETQYF. As DNA, the CDR3 is TGCGCCATTCGATTTACAGGGGCAGAGACCCAGTACTTC.

The genes are TRBV4-2 and TRBJ1-1; TRBD1 matches at 8 bases. The CDR3 is made up of 16 amino acids. Germline trimming cut 3 bases from V and 3 bases from J; bases unmatched to any gene: 9. Germline lookup yields CDR1 LGHNA and CDR2 YNFKEQ. The DNA for the CDR3 is TGTGCCAGCAGCCAGGTAACGACAGGGGATGACACTGAAGCTTTCTTT. This encodes CASSQVTTGDDTEAFF.

The V and J genes are TRBV7-2 and TRBJ2-3; D uncertain. The germline V and J ends were trimmed by 4 bases and 11 bases, with 16 bases remaining between them. Germline V gives CDR1 SGHTA, CDR2 FQGNSA. This CDR3 is 13 amino acids long. The CDR3 nucleotides are TGTGCCAGCAGCTCTACCCGAGGAGTAGGGCAGTATTTT. Amino acid sequence: CASSSTRGVGQYF.

This clone was counted a few times. The V gene is TRBV30, the J gene TRBJ2-7; D may be TRBD1 or TRBD2 (6 bases each). In germline, CDR1 is GTSNPN, CDR2 SVGIG (reference sequence). Between the trimmed V and J ends, which lost 4 bases and 3 bases, there was a span of 19 bases. This CDR3 spans 15 amino acids. The chain's CDR3 is CAWTSHREANYEQYF. The CDR3 DNA reads TGTGCCTGGACCTCCCACAGGGAGGCGAACTACGAGCAGTACTTC. The variable domain in full, completed from reference TRBV30 and TRBJ2-7, reads SQTIHQWPATLVQPVGSPLSLECTVEGTSNPNLYWYRQAAGRGLQLLFYSVGIGQISSEVPQNLSASRPQDRQFILSSKKLLLSDSGFYLCAWTSHREANYEQYFGPGTRLTVT.

The chain has TRBV29-1 and TRBJ1-2; 9 positions match TRBD1. This CDR3 comprises 12 residues. V was pared by 7 bases and J by 6 bases, with 6 bases of the junction left unmatched. Germline values: CDR1 SQVTM, CDR2 ANQGSEA. The CDR3 sequence is CSAGQGTDGYTF. CDR3 DNA: TGCAGCGCCGGACAGGGGACGGATGGCTACACCTTC.

The count of this clone is one. The gene calls are TRBV7-2 and TRBJ2-7; tentatively, D is TRBD1 (5 bases). The CDR3 sequence is 14 residues long. The germline V gene has CDR1 SGHTA and CDR2 FQGNSA. V was pared by 2 bases and J by 5 bases, with 13 bases between. The CDR3 here is CASSLMRQGHEQYF. The CDR3 bases are TGTGCCAGCAGCTTAATGAGGCAGGGCCACGAGCAGTACTTC.

The chain is built from TRBV27 and TRBJ1-2; TRBD1 might be the D (5 bases). The CDR3 totals 13 residues. V was cut by 8 bases and J by 4 bases, with 14 bases left in between. Germline CDR1 MNHEY, CDR2 SMNVEV (reference sequence). The CDR3 sequence is CASGGATAYGYTF. The CDR3 DNA is TGTGCCAGCGGTGGGGCTACAGCCTATGGCTACACCTTC.

V and J are TRBV11-2 and TRBJ2-1; no clear D. This CDR3 has 13 residues. CDR1 is SGHAT and CDR2 is FQNNGV in the germline V gene. V was trimmed by 3 bases and J by 0 bases, leaving 3 bases between them. The CDR3, as DNA: TGTGCCAGCAGCTTGGCCTCCTACAATGAGCAGTTCTTC. This sequence encodes CASSLASYNEQFF.

The chain has TRBV7-2 and TRBJ2-7; unclear D gene. This CDR3 spans 14 amino acids. Trimming left V 5 bases short and J 2 bases short, with 13 bases between. The V gene's germline CDR1 is SGHTA and CDR2 FQGNSA. This CDR3 is CASSGWVPTYEQYF. The CDR3 coding sequence is TGTGCCAGCAGCGGTTGGGTCCCCACCTACGAGCAGTACTTC.